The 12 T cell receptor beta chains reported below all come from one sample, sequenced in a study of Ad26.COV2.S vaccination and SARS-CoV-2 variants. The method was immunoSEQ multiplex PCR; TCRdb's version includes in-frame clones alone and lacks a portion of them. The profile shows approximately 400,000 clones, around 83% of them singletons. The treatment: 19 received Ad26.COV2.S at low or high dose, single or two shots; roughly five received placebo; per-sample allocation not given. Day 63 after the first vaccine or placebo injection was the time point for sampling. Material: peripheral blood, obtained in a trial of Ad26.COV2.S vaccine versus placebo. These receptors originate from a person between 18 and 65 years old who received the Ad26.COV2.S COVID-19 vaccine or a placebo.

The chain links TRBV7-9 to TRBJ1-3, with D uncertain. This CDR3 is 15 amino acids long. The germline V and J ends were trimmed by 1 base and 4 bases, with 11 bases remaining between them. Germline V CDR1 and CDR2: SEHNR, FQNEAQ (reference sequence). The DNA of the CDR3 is TGTGCCAGCAGCTTAGAAGGACCAATCGGAAACACCATATATTTT. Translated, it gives CASSLEGPIGNTIYF.

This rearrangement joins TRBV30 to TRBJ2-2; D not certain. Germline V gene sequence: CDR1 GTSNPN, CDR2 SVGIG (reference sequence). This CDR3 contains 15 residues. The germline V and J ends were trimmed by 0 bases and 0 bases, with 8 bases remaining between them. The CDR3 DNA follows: TGTGCCTGGAGTGTAAGTCGTTCGAACACCGGGGAGCTGTTTTTT. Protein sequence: CAWSVSRSNTGELFF.

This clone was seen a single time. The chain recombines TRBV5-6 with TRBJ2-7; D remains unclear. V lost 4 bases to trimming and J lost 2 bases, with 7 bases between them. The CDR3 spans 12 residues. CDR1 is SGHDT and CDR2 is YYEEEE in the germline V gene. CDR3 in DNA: TGTGCCAGCAGCGTTACAGCCTACGAGCAGTACTTC. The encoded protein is CASSVTAYEQYF. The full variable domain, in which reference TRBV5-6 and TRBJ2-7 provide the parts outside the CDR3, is DAGVTQSPTHLIKTRGQQVTLRCSPKSGHDTVSWYQQALGQGPQFIFQYYEEEERQRGNFPDRFSGHQFPNYSSELNVNALLLGDSALYLCASSVTAYEQYFGPGTRLTVT.

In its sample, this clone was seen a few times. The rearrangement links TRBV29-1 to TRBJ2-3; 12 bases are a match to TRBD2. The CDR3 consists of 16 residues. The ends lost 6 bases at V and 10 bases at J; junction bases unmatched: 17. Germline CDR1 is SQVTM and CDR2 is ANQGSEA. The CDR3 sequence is CSVQRSTSGSEEAQYF. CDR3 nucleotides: TGCAGCGTCCAGAGGTCGACTAGCGGGAGTGAGGAGGCGCAGTATTTT.

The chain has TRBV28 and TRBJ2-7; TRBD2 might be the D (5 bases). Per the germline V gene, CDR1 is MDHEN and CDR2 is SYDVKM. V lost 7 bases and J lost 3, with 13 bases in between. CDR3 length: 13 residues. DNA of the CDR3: TGTGCCAGCACCCCTAGCAGCAACTACGAGCAGTACTTC. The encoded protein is CASTPSSNYEQYF.

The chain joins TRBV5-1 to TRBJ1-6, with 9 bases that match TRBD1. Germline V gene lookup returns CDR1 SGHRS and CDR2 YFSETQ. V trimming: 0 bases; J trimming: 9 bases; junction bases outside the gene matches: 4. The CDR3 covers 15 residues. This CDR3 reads CASSLGQGGVSPLHF. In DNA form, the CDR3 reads TGCGCCAGCAGCTTGGGACAGGGGGGGGTTTCACCCCTCCACTTT.

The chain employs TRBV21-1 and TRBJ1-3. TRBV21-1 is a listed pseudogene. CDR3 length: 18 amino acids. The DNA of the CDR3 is TGTGCCAGCCGACCTAAGGGGGGGCAGGGGGGCTCTGGAAACACCATATATTTT. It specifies CASRPKGGQGGSGNTIYF.

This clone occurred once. In DNA form, the CDR3 reads TGTGCCAGCAGCTTAGCGTCCGGAAGTTCCGGGGAGCTGTTTTTT. Protein sequence: CASSLASGSSGELFF. The V gene is TRBV7-2, the J gene TRBJ2-2, with D hard to call. The CDR3 has 15 amino acids. Trimming removed 0 bases at V and 6 bases at J, with 11 bases between. Germline V gene data show CDR1 as SGHTA and CDR2 as FQGNSA.

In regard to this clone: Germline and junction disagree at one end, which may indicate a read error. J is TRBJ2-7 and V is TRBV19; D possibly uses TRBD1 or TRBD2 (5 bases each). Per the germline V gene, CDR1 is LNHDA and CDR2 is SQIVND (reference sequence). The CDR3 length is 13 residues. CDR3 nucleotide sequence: TGTGCCAGTAGTCCCCGGGACCCCATTTCTCCGCACTTC. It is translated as CASSPRDPISPHF. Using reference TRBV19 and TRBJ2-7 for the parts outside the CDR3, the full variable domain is DGGITQSPKYLFRKEGQNVTLSCEQNLNHDAMYWYRQDPGQGLRLIYYSQIVNDFQKGDIAEGYSVSREKKESFPLTVTSAQKNPTAFYLCASSPRDPISPHFGPGTRLTVT.

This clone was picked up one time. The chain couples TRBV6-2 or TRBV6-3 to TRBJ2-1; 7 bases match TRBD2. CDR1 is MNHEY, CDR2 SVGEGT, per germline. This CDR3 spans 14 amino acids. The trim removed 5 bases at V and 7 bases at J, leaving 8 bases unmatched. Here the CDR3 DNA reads TGTGCCAGCAGTAGACGGGAGGTTGGGAATGAGCAGTTCTTC. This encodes CASSRREVGNEQFF.

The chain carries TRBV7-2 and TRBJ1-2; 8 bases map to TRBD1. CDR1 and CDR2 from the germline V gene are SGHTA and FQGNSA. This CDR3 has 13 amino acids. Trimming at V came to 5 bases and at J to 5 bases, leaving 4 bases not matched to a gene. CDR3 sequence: CASSLRQGYGYTF. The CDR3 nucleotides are TGTGCCAGCAGCCTTCGACAGGGGTATGGCTACACCTTC.

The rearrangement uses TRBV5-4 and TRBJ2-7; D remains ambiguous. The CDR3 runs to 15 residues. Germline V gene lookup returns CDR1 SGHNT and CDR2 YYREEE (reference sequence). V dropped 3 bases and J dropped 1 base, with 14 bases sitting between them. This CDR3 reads CASSSQNTVSYEQYF. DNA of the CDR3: TGTGCCAGCAGCTCCCAAAACACCGTATCCTACGAGCAGTACTTC.